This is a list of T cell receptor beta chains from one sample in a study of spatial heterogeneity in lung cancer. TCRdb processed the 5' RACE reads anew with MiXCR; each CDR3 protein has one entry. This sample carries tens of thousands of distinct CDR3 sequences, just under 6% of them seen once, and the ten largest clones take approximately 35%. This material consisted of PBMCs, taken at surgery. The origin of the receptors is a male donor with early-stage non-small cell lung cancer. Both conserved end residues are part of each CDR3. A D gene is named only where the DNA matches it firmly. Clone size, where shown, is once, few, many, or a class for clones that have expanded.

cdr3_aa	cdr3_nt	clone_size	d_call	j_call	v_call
CASSSGTGATGELFF	TGTGCCAGCAGTTCCGGGACAGGGGCCACCGGGGAGCTGTTTTTT	NA	TRBD1	TRBJ2-2	TRBV12-3/TRBV12-4
CASSSDPGGANVLTF	TGTGCCAGCAGCTCAGACCCGGGGGGGGCCAACGTCCTGACTTTC	many	NA	TRBJ2-6	TRBV5-4
CASSSQAPSTDTQYF	TGTGCCAGCAGCTCTCAGGCCCCATCAACAGATACGCAGTATTTT	NA	NA	TRBJ2-3	TRBV7-2
CASSRTGQLDEQYF	TGTGCCAGCAGCCGCACCGGACAGTTGGACGAGCAGTACTTC	many	NA	TRBJ2-7	TRBV7-2
CASSWAAIGNTEAFF	TGCGCCAGCAGCTGGGCCGCAATTGGGAACACTGAAGCTTTCTTT	many	NA	TRBJ1-1	TRBV5-1
CASSSDGLSSGNTIYF	TGTGCCAGCAGTTCTGACGGACTGTCCTCTGGAAACACCATATATTTT	many	NA	TRBJ1-3	TRBV6-5
CASSWTGLSEQYF	TGTGCCAGCAGTTGGACAGGGTTATCCGAGCAGTACTTC	many	TRBD1	TRBJ2-7	TRBV2
CASRATATGELFF	TGTGCCAGCAGAGCGACTGCAACCGGGGAGCTGTTTTTT	many	NA	TRBJ2-2	TRBV6-5
CASSLGWGVNTEAFF	TGTGCCAGCAGCTTAGGTTGGGGGGTGAACACTGAAGCTTTCTTT	many	NA	TRBJ1-1	TRBV7-6
CSAAPGGSNTGELFF	TGCAGTGCCGCCCCAGGCGGTTCGAACACCGGGGAGCTGTTTTTT	NA	NA	TRBJ2-2	TRBV20-1
CATSRGRRLYNEQFF	TGTGCCACCTCCAGAGGGCGGAGACTCTACAATGAGCAGTTCTTC	many	NA	TRBJ2-1	TRBV19
CSATSSYEQYF	TGCAGTGCAACCAGCTCCTACGAGCAGTACTTC	NA	NA	TRBJ2-7	TRBV20-1
CATSSGYSTDTQYF	TGTGCCACCTCTAGCGGGTATAGCACAGATACGCAGTATTTT	many	TRBD2	TRBJ2-3	TRBV15
CASGPSGGSGANVLTF	TGTGCCAGCGGACCTTCGGGGGGCTCTGGGGCCAACGTCCTGACTTTC	few	TRBD2	TRBJ2-6	TRBV7-9
CASSLEQSYNEQFF	TGTGCCAGCAGCTTAGAGCAGTCCTACAATGAGCAGTTCTTC	many	NA	TRBJ2-1	TRBV7-2
CASSQEELSTDTQYF	TGTGCCAGCAGCCAAGAGGAACTGAGCACAGATACGCAGTATTTT	many	NA	TRBJ2-3	TRBV4-2
CAWSGASGNEQFF	TGTGCCTGGAGTGGAGCTAGCGGCAATGAGCAGTTCTTC	many	TRBD2	TRBJ2-1	TRBV30
CASSRAGAIWPQHF	TGTGCCAGCAGTAGGGCAGGGGCCATTTGGCCCCAGCATTTT	many	NA	TRBJ1-5	TRBV27
CATSVGSEQYF	TGTGCCACCTCCGTAGGGTCCGAGCAGTACTTC	many	NA	TRBJ2-7	TRBV10-3
CASRPEVAQAYEQYF	TGTGCCAGCAGGCCGGAGGTTGCACAGGCCTACGAGCAGTACTTC	many	NA	TRBJ2-7	TRBV2
CAWRRPAGGSTQYF	TGTGCCTGGAGGCGCCCAGCGGGGGGTTCGACCCAGTACTTC	many	TRBD2	TRBJ2-5	TRBV30
CASSQSDLFGTQYF	TGTGCCAGCAGCCAGTCGGACCTTTTTGGTACGCAGTATTTT	many	NA	TRBJ2-3	TRBV7-2
CSARNWASGSWNEQFF	TGCAGTGCTAGAAATTGGGCTAGCGGGAGTTGGAATGAGCAGTTCTTC	NA	TRBD2	TRBJ2-1	TRBV20-1
CASSSDSYYYEQYF	TGTGCCAGCAGTTCCGACAGTTATTACTACGAGCAGTACTTC	many	NA	TRBJ2-7	TRBV27
CASSLGLNEKLFF	TGTGCCAGCAGTTTGGGACTAAATGAAAAACTGTTTTTT	many	NA	TRBJ1-4	TRBV12-3/TRBV12-4
CASSLEGGTTNEKLFF	TGCGCCAGCAGCCTGGAGGGCGGAACAACTAATGAAAAACTGTTTTTT	many	NA	TRBJ1-4	TRBV5-1
CASRGNDYEQYF	TGCGCCAGCAGGGGTAACGACTACGAGCAGTACTTC	many	NA	TRBJ2-7	TRBV5-1
CASSLAAGWSNEQFF	TGTGCCAGCAGCTTGGCGGCAGGGTGGAGTAATGAGCAGTTCTTC	many	NA	TRBJ2-1	TRBV5-4
CSVGDRSNQPQHF	TGCAGCGTTGGAGACAGGAGCAATCAGCCCCAGCATTTT	NA	NA	TRBJ1-5	TRBV29-1
CASSQTNARAPGYTF	TGCGCCAGCAGCCAAACCAACGCCAGGGCCCCTGGCTACACCTTC	many	NA	TRBJ1-2	TRBV4-3
CASSSAGGRYNEQFF	TGCGCCAGCAGCTCTGCGGGGGGGCGGTACAATGAGCAGTTCTTC	NA	TRBD2	TRBJ2-1	TRBV5-1
CASSRQFNSPLHF	TGTGCCAGCAGCAGACAGTTTAATTCACCCCTCCACTTT	few	NA	TRBJ1-6	TRBV7-9
CASSPTSGNTGELFF	TGTGCCAGCAGTCCAACTAGCGGGAACACCGGGGAGCTGTTTTTT	many	TRBD2	TRBJ2-2	TRBV28
CASSFDRGSGYTF	TGTGCCAGCAGCTTCGACAGGGGAAGTGGCTACACCTTC	many	TRBD1	TRBJ1-2	TRBV7-2
CASSPLTTGRGELFF	TGTGCCAGCAGCCCCCTCACAACAGGGCGCGGGGAGCTGTTTTTT	many	NA	TRBJ2-2	TRBV7-3
CAISERGDRAEAFF	TGTGCCATCAGTGAGCGGGGGGACAGGGCTGAAGCTTTCTTT	many	TRBD1	TRBJ1-1	TRBV10-3
CASSSSRQASGANVLTF	TGTGCCAGCAGTTCCTCAAGACAGGCGTCTGGGGCCAACGTCCTGACTTTC	NA	NA	TRBJ2-6	TRBV27
CASSFLLDGGNTIYF	TGTGCCAGCAGTTTTCTCTTAGATGGTGGAAACACCATATATTTT	many	NA	TRBJ1-3	TRBV12-3/TRBV12-4
CASSLGGLATGEQYF	TGTGCCAGCAGCTTAGGGGGACTAGCTACGGGTGAGCAGTACTTC	many	TRBD2	TRBJ2-7	TRBV11-1
CASSPVSNEKLFF	TGTGCCAGCAGTCCGGTTTCGAATGAAAAACTGTTTTTT	NA	NA	TRBJ1-4	TRBV12-3/TRBV12-4
CASSRGLAGGPEQFF	TGCGCCAGCAGCCGGGGGCTAGCGGGAGGGCCTGAGCAGTTCTTC	NA	TRBD2	TRBJ2-1	TRBV4-3
CASSLGINETQYF	TGTGCCAGCAGCTTGGGAATCAACGAGACCCAGTACTTC	many	NA	TRBJ2-5	TRBV5-6